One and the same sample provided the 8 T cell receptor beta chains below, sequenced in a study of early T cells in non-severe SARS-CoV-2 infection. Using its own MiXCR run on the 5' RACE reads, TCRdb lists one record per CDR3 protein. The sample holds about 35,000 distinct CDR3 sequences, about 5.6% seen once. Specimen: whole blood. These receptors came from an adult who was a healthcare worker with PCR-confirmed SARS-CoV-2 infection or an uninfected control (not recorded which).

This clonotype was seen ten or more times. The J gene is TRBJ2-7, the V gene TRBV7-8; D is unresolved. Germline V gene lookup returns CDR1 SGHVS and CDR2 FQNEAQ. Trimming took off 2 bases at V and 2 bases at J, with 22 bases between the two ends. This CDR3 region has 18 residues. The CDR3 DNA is TGTGCCAGCAGCTTAACCCTCGGTAAATCCCCGCCGACCTACGAGCAGTACTTC. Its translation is CASSLTLGKSPPTYEQYF.

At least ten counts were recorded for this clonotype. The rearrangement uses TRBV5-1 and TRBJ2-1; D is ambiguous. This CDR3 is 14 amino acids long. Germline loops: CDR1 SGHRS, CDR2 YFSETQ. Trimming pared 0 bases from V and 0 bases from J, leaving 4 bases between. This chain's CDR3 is CASSLAGSYNEQFF. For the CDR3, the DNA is TGCGCCAGCAGCTTGGCAGGCTCCTACAATGAGCAGTTCTTC.

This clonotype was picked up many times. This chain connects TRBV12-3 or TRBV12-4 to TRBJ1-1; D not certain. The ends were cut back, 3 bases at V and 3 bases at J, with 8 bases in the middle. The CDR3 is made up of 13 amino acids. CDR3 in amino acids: CASSFGLDTEAFF. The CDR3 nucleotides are TGTGCCAGCAGTTTTGGATTGGACACTGAAGCTTTCTTT.

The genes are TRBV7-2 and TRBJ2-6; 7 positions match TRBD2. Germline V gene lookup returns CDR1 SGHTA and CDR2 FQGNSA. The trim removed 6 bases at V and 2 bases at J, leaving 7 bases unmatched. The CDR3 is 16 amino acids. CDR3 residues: CASRMAGDAGANVLTF. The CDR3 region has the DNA TGTGCCAGCAGAATGGCGGGGGATGCTGGGGCCAACGTCCTGACTTTC.

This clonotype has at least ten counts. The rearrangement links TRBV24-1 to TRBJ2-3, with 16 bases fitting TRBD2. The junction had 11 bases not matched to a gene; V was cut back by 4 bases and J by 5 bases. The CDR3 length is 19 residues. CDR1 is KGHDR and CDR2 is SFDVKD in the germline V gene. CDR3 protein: CATSDRPGTSGRAVDTQYF. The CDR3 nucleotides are TGTGCCACCAGTGACCGTCCCGGGACTAGCGGGAGGGCCGTAGATACGCAGTATTTT.

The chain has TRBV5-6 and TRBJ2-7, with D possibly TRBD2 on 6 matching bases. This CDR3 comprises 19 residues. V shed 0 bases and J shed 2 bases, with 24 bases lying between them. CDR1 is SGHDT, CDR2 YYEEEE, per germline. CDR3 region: CASSLAAQVRDGGTYEQYF. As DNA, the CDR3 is TGTGCCAGCAGCTTGGCGGCGCAGGTCAGGGATGGGGGGACCTACGAGCAGTACTTC. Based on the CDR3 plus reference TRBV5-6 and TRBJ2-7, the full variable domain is DAGVTQSPTHLIKTRGQQVTLRCSPKSGHDTVSWYQQALGQGPQFIFQYYEEEERQRGNFPDRFSGHQFPNYSSELNVNALLLGDSALYLCASSLAAQVRDGGTYEQYFGPGTRLTVT.

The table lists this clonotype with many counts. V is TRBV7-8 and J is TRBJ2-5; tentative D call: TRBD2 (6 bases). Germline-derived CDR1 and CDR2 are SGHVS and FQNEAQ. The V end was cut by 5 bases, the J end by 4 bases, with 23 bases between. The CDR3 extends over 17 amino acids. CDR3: CASSRIPSAKGRETQYF. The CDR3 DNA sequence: TGTGCCAGCAGCCGTATACCTAGCGCCAAGGGGAGAGAGACCCAGTACTTC.

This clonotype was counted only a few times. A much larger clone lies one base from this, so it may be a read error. The CDR3 sequence is CVSSLGPGQGASYTEAFF. CDR3 sequence (DNA): TGTGTCAGCAGCTTAGGGCCCGGACAGGGGGCCTCGTACACTGAAGCTTTCTTT. V is TRBV7-6 and J is TRBJ1-1, with 11 nucleotides matching TRBD1. The CDR3 covers 18 residues. CDR1 SGHVS and CDR2 FNYEAQ come from the germline V gene. The full variable domain, with the rest looked up from reference TRBV7-6 and TRBJ1-1, is GAGVSQSPRYKVTKRGQDVALRCDPISGHVSLYWYRQALGQGPEFLTYFNYEAQQDKSGLPNDRFSAERPEGSISTLTIQRTEQRDSAMYRCVSSLGPGQGASYTEAFFGQGTRLTVV.